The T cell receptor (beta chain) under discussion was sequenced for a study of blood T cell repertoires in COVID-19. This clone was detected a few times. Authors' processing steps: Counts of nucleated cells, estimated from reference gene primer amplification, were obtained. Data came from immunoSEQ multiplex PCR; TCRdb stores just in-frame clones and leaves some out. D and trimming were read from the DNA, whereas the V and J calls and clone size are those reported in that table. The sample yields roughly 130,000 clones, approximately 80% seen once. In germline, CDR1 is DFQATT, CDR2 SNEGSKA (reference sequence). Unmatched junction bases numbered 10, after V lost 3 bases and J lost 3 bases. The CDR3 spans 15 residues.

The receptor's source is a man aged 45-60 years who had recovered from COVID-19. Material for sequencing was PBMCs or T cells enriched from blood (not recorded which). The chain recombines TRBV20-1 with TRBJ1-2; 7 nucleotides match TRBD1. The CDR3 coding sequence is TGCAGTGCTAGTGCGGTGGACAGGACGTACTATGGCTACACCTTC. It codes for CSASAVDRTYYGYTF.